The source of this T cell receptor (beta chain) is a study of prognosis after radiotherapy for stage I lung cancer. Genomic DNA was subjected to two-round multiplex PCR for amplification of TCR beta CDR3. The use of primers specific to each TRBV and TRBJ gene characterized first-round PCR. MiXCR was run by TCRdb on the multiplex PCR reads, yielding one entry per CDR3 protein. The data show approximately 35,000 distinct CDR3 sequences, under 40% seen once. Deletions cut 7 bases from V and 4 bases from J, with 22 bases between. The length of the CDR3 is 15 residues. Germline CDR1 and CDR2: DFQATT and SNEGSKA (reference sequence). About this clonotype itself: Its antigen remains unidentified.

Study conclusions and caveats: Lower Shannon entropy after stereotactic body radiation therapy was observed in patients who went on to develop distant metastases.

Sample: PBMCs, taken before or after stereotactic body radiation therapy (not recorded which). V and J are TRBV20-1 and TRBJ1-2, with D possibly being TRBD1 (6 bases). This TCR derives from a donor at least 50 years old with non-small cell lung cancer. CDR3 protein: CSVFSHPGGGYGYTF. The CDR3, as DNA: TGCAGTGTTTTTTCCCACCCCGGGGGCGGCTATGGCTACACCTTC.